One and the same sample provided the 27 T cell receptor beta chains below, sequenced in a study of shared clonotypes between healthy human individuals. The assay was immunoSEQ multiplex PCR, and TCRdb's table has in-frame clones only and misses some. The repertoire holds fewer than 2.5 million clones, with approximately 93% as singletons. Sequenced: naive CD4+ T cells from PBMCs. Described subset: CD45RA+ positively selected. These receptors all come from a man younger than 35 in good health. Some clones in this sample may be carry-over from other donors' samples.

This clone was detected once. This chain uses TRBV5-4 with TRBJ2-3, with D possibly being TRBD1 or TRBD2 (6 bases each). Germline assignment: CDR1 SGHNT and CDR2 YYREEE (reference sequence). CDR3 size: 16 residues. With 7 bases removed from V and 1 base from J, the gap between germline ends came to 19 bases. The CDR3 loop is CASLLGGAMGTDTQYF. As DNA, the CDR3 is TGTGCCAGCCTCCTGGGGGGCGCGATGGGCACAGATACGCAGTATTTT.

The chain couples TRBV7-9 to TRBJ2-2; tentatively, D is TRBD1 (5 bases). Trimming cost V 9 bases and J 0 bases, with 8 bases left between them. The CDR3 totals 13 residues. Germline V gives CDR1 SEHNR, CDR2 FQNEAQ (reference sequence). CDR3 protein: CARGRANTGELFF. Written as DNA, the CDR3 is TGTGCCAGGGGCAGGGCGAACACCGGGGAGCTGTTTTTT.

This clone came up once. This chain joins TRBV28 and TRBJ2-2; TRBD2 matches 13 bases. The CDR3 is made up of 17 amino acids. The germline V gene encodes CDR1 MDHEN and CDR2 SYDVKM. The V gene end was trimmed by 10 bases and the J gene end by 6 bases; junction bases not matched to a gene: 14. The CDR3 nucleotides read TGTGCCATCCGGGGGACTAGCGGGACCGGCATCGCCGGGGAGCTGTTTTTT. This translates into CAIRGTSGTGIAGELFF.

The V and J genes are TRBV20-1 and TRBJ1-1; a weak D match, TRBD1 (5 bases). The CDR3 is 11 amino acids. Between the trimmed V and J ends, which lost 6 bases and 11 bases, there was a span of 16 bases. CDR1 and CDR2 from the germline V gene are DFQATT and SNEGSKA (reference sequence). The CDR3 reads CSAQRGLGAFF. CDR3 bases: TGCAGTGCCCAGAGGGGCCTCGGGGCTTTCTTT.

V usage is TRBV28 and J usage is TRBJ1-4, with D possibly TRBD1 on 5 matching bases. Germline V gives CDR1 MDHEN, CDR2 SYDVKM. The CDR3 consists of 15 residues. V gave up 4 bases and J gave up 2 bases, with 11 bases separating them. The chain's CDR3 is CASSYNGATNEKLFF. CDR3 bases: TGTGCCAGCAGTTATAACGGGGCGACTAATGAAAAACTGTTTTTT.

This rearrangement joins TRBV2 to TRBJ1-4, with D unclear. V was shortened by 3 bases and J by 2 bases, with 7 bases between the two germline ends. Per the germline V gene, CDR1 is SNHLY and CDR2 is FYNNEI. The CDR3 is 14 amino acids. In nucleotides, the CDR3 is TGTGCCAGCAGTGACGGAAGCACTAATGAAAAACTGTTTTTT. Its protein is CASSDGSTNEKLFF.

The V gene is TRBV11-2, the J gene TRBJ2-1, with TRBD1 matching 8 bases. This CDR3 comprises 18 residues. V lost 6 bases to trimming and J lost 7 bases; unmatched junction nucleotides: 20. Germline-derived CDR1 and CDR2 are SGHAT and FQNNGV. CDR3 loop: CASRPPARDRGLWNEQFF. In DNA form, the CDR3 reads TGTGCCAGCAGGCCCCCGGCCCGAGACAGGGGCCTTTGGAATGAGCAGTTCTTC.

In this sample, this clone turned up once. J is TRBJ2-1 and V is TRBV7-9; 9 bases line up with TRBD1. The CDR3 is made up of 15 amino acids. J lost 5 bases, V lost 5 bases, and 7 bases had no gene match. Germline CDR1 is SEHNR and CDR2 is FQNEAQ (reference sequence). As DNA, the CDR3 is TGTGCCAGCAGCACTACAGGGGGCGAGGACAATGAGCAGTTCTTC. Translated, it gives CASSTTGGEDNEQFF.

This clone was counted once. This sequence joins TRBV9 and TRBJ2-5, with D possibly matching TRBD1 (6 bases). Germline V lookup: CDR1 SGDLS, CDR2 YYNGEE. V was trimmed by 0 bases and J by 4 bases, leaving 10 bases between them. The CDR3 totals 14 residues. This CDR3 is CASSVAGVPETQYF. CDR3 sequence (DNA): TGTGCCAGCAGCGTAGCAGGGGTACCAGAGACCCAGTACTTC. Full variable domain (rest looked up from reference TRBV9 and TRBJ2-5): DSGVTQTPKHLITATGQRVTLRCSPRSGDLSVYWYQQSLDQGLQFLIQYYNGEERAKGNILERFSAQQFPDLHSELNLSSLELGDSALYFCASSVAGVPETQYFGPGTRLLVL.

V is TRBV7-2 and J is TRBJ2-7, with TRBD2 matching over 13 bases. V lost 1 base and J lost 7; bases outside the gene matches: 10. This CDR3 region has 17 residues. Germline CDR1 reads SGHTA; CDR2 reads FQGNSA. Here the CDR3 DNA reads TGTGCCAGCAGCTTAGTGGGTGGACTAGCGGGAGTAAGGGAGCAGTACTTC. Its protein product is CASSLVGGLAGVREQYF.

The rearrangement links TRBV21-1 to TRBJ2-5; the table's TRBD1 call for D was not verified on the DNA. TRBV21-1 represents a pseudogene. CDR3 length: 16 residues. CDR3 nucleotides: TGTGCCAGCAGCGAGTTAAGGACAGGCCTCCAAGAGACCCAGTACTTC. Translation gives CASSELRTGLQETQYF.

As DNA, the CDR3 is TGTGCCATCAGTGAGCAAGTGGGAGGAGGGACGAACACCGGGGAGCTGTTTTTT. Translated: CAISEQVGGGTNTGELFF. The V gene is TRBV10-3, the J gene TRBJ2-2; weak D call: TRBD2 (6 bases). CDR3 length: 18 residues. Trimming cost V 2 bases and J 0 bases, with 16 bases left between them. CDR1 is ENHRY, CDR2 SYGVKD, per germline.

The V gene is TRBV6-5, the J gene TRBJ1-1; TRBD1 matches 8 bases. V trimming: 10 bases; J trimming: 4 bases; junction bases outside the gene matches: 11. The CDR3 totals 14 residues. From germline, CDR1 is MNHEY and CDR2 SVGAGI. CDR3 DNA sequence: TGTGCCACCACACGAGGACAGGGTACCACTGAAGCTTTCTTT. Encoded protein: CATTRGQGTTEAFF.

The chain links TRBV28 to TRBJ1-2; maybe TRBD1 (5 bases). CDR3 length equals 15 residues. CDR1 and CDR2 (germline): MDHEN, SYDVKM. The V end lost 2 bases, the J end lost 2 bases, and 12 bases lay between the germline ends. The CDR3 nucleotides are TGTGCCAGCAGTTTAATGGGGGTTCGGAACTATGGCTACACCTTC. Its protein is CASSLMGVRNYGYTF.

The rearrangement uses TRBV30 and TRBJ1-4; D is uncertain. The germline V gene encodes CDR1 GTSNPN and CDR2 SVGIG (reference sequence). This CDR3 has 15 amino acids. V was clipped by 0 bases and J by 8 bases, with 16 bases between them. CDR3 DNA sequence: TGTGCCTGGAGTGTAAATCGGCAGGTTGGGGAAAAACTGTTTTTT. Residues: CAWSVNRQVGEKLFF.

The chain links TRBV5-6 to TRBJ1-6; a possible D gene is TRBD1 (5 bases). Germline V lookup: CDR1 SGHDT, CDR2 YYEEEE. V was pared by 2 bases and J by 7 bases, with 13 bases between. CDR3 length: 15 amino acids. The CDR3 DNA follows: TGTGCCAGCAGCTTAGGGGCCGAGAGAAATTCACCCCTCCACTTT. Protein sequence: CASSLGAERNSPLHF.

About this clone: Other DNA sequences in this sample translate to the same CDR3. The rearrangement links TRBV28 to TRBJ2-3; possible D gene TRBD2, 5 bases. The CDR3 runs to 13 residues. V lost 3 bases, J lost 3 bases, and 7 bases lay in between. The germline gives CDR1 MDHEN, CDR2 SYDVKM. In nucleotides, the CDR3 is TGTGCCAGCAGTTTGAGAGGGACAGATACGCAGTATTTT. It specifies CASSLRGTDTQYF.

This chain links TRBV5-4 with TRBJ2-3; D perhaps matches TRBD2 (6 bases). The CDR3 spans 15 residues. Germline-derived CDR1 and CDR2 are SGHNT and YYREEE (reference sequence). Trimming stripped 4 bases from V and 3 bases from J, with 15 bases between. The chain's CDR3 is CASSPSGSGTDTQYF. The CDR3 region has the DNA TGTGCCAGCAGCCCCTCTGGGAGCGGGACAGATACGCAGTATTTT.

This chain's CDR3 is CACSVVSSGNTIYF. In nucleotides, the CDR3 is TGTGCCTGTTCAGTCGTCTCCTCTGGAAACACCATATATTTT. The J gene is TRBJ1-3, the V gene TRBV30; no reliable D call. CDR1 is GTSNPN, CDR2 SVGIG, per germline (reference sequence). V was cut by 6 bases and J by 0 bases, with 12 bases left in between. CDR3 size: 14 residues.

The chain links TRBV29-1 to TRBJ2-3, with TRBD1 identical over 9 bases. The V segment lost 7 bases and the J segment 3 bases; nucleotides outside the gene matches: 8. Germline lookup yields CDR1 SQVTM and CDR2 ANQGSEA. The CDR3 contains 14 residues. The CDR3 sequence is CSGHRGRSTDTQYF. CDR3 nucleotides: TGCAGCGGCCACAGGGGGCGTTCGACAGATACGCAGTATTTT.

The CDR3 spells CASSPMGQATGEQFF. In nucleotides, the CDR3 is TGTGCCAGCTCACCCATGGGACAAGCAACGGGGGAGCAGTTCTTC. The genes are TRBV18 and TRBJ2-1; tentative D call: TRBD1 (6 bases). The CDR3 is 15 residues long. Germline loops: CDR1 KGHSH, CDR2 LQKENI. Trimming took off 3 bases at V and 10 bases at J, with 19 bases between the two ends.

The chain joins TRBV2 to TRBJ1-5; no definite D call. This CDR3 comprises 16 residues. V lost 1 base, J lost 3 bases, and 13 bases lay in between. Looked up from germline, CDR1 is SNHLY and CDR2 is FYNNEI. CDR3 amino acids: CASSEDSGRLNQPQHF. The CDR3 region has the DNA TGTGCCAGCAGTGAAGATAGTGGCAGGCTCAATCAGCCCCAGCATTTT.

V usage is TRBV13 and J usage is TRBJ2-5; TRBD2 matches at 9 bases. With the DNA end fitting TRBJ2-7 better, the J assignment may be wrong. CDR1 and CDR2 from the germline V gene are PRHDT and FYEKMQ (reference sequence). CDR3 length: 15 residues. The CDR3 DNA is TGTGCCAGCAGCCCTAGCGGGGCCGGAACCTACGAGCAGTACTTC. Translation gives CASSPSGAGTYEQYF.

The chain carries TRBV5-5 and TRBJ2-2; no definite D call. Germline lookup yields CDR1 SGHKS and CDR2 YYEKEE (reference sequence). V lost 0 bases and J lost 4, with 10 bases in between. This CDR3 is 15 amino acids long. CDR3 nucleotides: TGTGCCAGCAGCTTGGTCGCTACCCTCACCGGGGAGCTGTTTTTT. Protein sequence: CASSLVATLTGELFF.

The rearrangement links TRBV9 to TRBJ2-1; D is unclear. The CDR3 sequence is 16 residues long. Trimming took off 0 bases at V and 1 base at J, with 11 bases between the two ends. Germline CDR1 is SGDLS and CDR2 is YYNGEE. CDR3 coding DNA: TGTGCCAGCAGCGTAGATGTCCTTAGGTCCTACAATGAGCAGTTCTTC. This encodes CASSVDVLRSYNEQFF.

The rearrangement uses TRBV28 and TRBJ1-5; 7 bases are shared with TRBD1. The V gene end was trimmed by 4 bases and the J gene end by 5 bases; junction bases not matched to a gene: 11. CDR3 size: 16 residues. The V gene's germline CDR1 is MDHEN and CDR2 SYDVKM. The CDR3 loop reads CASSSPSGGSYQPQHF. The CDR3 nucleotides are TGTGCCAGCAGTTCCCCATCAGGGGGATCGTATCAGCCCCAGCATTTT.

The chain couples TRBV18 to TRBJ2-1; TRBD2 agrees at 13 bases. Trimming took 3 bases from V and 6 from J; bases not matched to a gene: 5. CDR3 length: 16 residues. CDR1 and CDR2 from the germline V gene are KGHSH and LQKENI. CDR3 loop: CASSPGLAGVGNEQFF. In DNA, the CDR3 is TGTGCCAGCTCACCTGGACTAGCGGGAGTAGGCAATGAGCAGTTCTTC.